This T cell receptor beta chain appears in the sequencing data of a study of shared clonotypes between healthy human individuals. Overall study context: Donors, aged 18 to 49, were two women and three men.

Using immunoSEQ multiplex PCR, the repertoire was profiled, and TCRdb retains in-frame clones only, with some absent. The data contain 640,000 or so clones, about two thirds of them singletons. This CDR3 comprises 13 residues. Germline CDR1 reads GTSNPN; CDR2 reads SVGIG (reference sequence). V was clipped by 5 bases and J by 1 base, with 6 bases between them. Input material: memory CD4+ T cells sorted from blood. Subset indicated: CD45RA-negative fraction. The chain carries TRBV30 and TRBJ2-6; D is undetermined. This TCR was recovered from a woman younger than 45 in good health. CDR3 DNA: TGTGCCTGGGAGAGTTCTGGGGCCAACGTCCTGACTTTC. This sequence encodes CAWESSGANVLTF. Together with reference TRBV30 and TRBJ2-6, the CDR3 gives the full variable domain: SQTIHQWPATLVQPVGSPLSLECTVEGTSNPNLYWYRQAAGRGLQLLFYSVGIGQISSEVPQNLSASRPQDRQFILSSKKLLLSDSGFYLCAWESSGANVLTFGAGSRLTVL.